The sample holds many counts of the clone carrying this T cell receptor beta chain. Its antigen is unidentified. Genomic DNA yielded TCR beta CDR3, amplified by two-round multiplex PCR. Initially, in first-round PCR, primers specific to each TRBV and TRBJ gene were used. TCRdb ran MiXCR on the multiplex PCR reads and lists one entry per CDR3 protein. The sample shows 30,000 or so distinct CDR3 sequences, 32% of them seen only once. This entry comes from a study of prognosis after radiotherapy for stage I lung cancer. Study in general: Over twelve of the patients were found to have newly diagnosed primary stage I lung tumors, and roughly 5 were living with oligometastatic NSCLC after surgical resection of the primary tumor. Whole-study results and caveats: The authors reported that TRBV and TRBJ gene usage differed between patients with and without metastases.

The V and J ends lost 6 bases and 5 bases, in that order; junction bases with no gene match: 8. The CDR3 covers 16 residues. Germline V gene sequence: CDR1 MNHNS, CDR2 SASEGT. Sample collection consisted of approximately 6.5 milliliters of peripheral blood drawn at each of two time points. Sample: PBMCs, taken before or after stereotactic body radiation therapy (not recorded which). V gene TRBV6-1 combines with J gene TRBJ2-1; the match to TRBD2 covers 12 bases. This TCR was sampled from a donor over 45 with non-small cell lung cancer. CDR3 in amino acids: CASRGASGGGHNEQFF. The CDR3, as DNA: TGTGCCAGCAGGGGGGCTAGCGGGGGGGGGCACAATGAGCAGTTCTTC.